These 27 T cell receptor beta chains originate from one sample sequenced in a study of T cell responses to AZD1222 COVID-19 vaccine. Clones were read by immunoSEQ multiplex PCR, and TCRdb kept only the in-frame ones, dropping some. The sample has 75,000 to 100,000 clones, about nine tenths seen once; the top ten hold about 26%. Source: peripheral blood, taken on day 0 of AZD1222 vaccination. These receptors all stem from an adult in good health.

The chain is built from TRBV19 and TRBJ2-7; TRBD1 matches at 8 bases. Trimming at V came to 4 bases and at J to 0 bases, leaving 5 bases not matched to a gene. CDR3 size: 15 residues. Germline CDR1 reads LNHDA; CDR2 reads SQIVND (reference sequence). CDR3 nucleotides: TGTGCCAGTAGTACGGGGACAGGAGGCTCCTACGAGCAGTACTTC. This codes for CASSTGTGGSYEQYF.

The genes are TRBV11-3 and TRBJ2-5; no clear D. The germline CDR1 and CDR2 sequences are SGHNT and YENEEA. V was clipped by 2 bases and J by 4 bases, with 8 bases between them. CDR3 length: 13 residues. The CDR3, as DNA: TGTGCCAGCAGCTTATCCAGGAGAGAGACCCAGTACTTC. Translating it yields CASSLSRRETQYF.

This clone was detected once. The CDR3 loop reads CASSLNPTGPAEARYF. For the CDR3, the DNA is TGTGCCAGCAGCCTTAACCCAACAGGGCCCGCCGAGGCGAGATACTTC. The genes are TRBV3-1 (or the pseudogene TRBV3-2) and TRBJ2-7; D perhaps matches TRBD1 (6 bases). Trimming shortened V by 4 bases and J by 13 bases, and 29 bases separated the two germline ends. There are 16 residues in the CDR3. Germline CDR1 reads LGHDT; CDR2 reads YNNKEL (reference sequence).

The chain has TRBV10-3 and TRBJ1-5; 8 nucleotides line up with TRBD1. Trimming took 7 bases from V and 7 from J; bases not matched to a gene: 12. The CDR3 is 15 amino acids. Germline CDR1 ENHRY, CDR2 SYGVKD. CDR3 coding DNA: TGTGCCATCAAGGAAGGACAGGGAGGTGGACAGCCCCAGCATTTT. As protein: CAIKEGQGGGQPQHF.

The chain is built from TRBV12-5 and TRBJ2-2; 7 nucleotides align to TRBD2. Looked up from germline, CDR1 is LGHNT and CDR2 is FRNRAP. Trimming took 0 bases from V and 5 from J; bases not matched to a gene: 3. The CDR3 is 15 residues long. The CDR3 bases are TGTGCTAGTGGTTTGGTATTGGGGGGGACCGGGGAGCTGTTTTTT. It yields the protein CASGLVLGGTGELFF.

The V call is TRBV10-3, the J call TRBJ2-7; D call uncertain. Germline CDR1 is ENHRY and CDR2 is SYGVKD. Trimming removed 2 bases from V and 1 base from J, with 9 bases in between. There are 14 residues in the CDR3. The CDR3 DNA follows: TGTGCCATCAGTGAGGATACCTTTTCCTACGAGCAGTACTTC. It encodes CAISEDTFSYEQYF.

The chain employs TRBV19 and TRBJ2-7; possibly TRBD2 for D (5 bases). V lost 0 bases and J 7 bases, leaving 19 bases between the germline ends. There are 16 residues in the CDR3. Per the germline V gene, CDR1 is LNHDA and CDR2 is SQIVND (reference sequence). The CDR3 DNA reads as TGTGCCAGTAGTATAGATCAGCGGTCCCGAACGAGGGAGCAGTACTTC. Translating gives CASSIDQRSRTREQYF.

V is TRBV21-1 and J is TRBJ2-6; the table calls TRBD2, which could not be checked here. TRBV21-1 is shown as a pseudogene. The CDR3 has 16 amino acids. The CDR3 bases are TGTGCCGCATCCTGCGGGCCACGCTCTGGGGCCAACGTCCTGACTTTC. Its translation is CAASCGPRSGANVLTF.

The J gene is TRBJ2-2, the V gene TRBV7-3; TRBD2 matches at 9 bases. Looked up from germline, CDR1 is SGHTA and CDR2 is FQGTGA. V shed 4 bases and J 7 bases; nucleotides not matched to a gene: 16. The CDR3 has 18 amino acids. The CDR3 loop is CASSSGTGSGRFSGELFF. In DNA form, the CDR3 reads TGTGCCAGCAGCTCCGGGACGGGGAGCGGGAGGTTCAGCGGGGAGCTGTTTTTT.

The CDR3 sequence is CASSSRSVRRGNTGELFF. The CDR3 DNA follows: TGTGCCAGCAGCTCCCGGTCCGTTCGGCGGGGCAACACCGGGGAGCTGTTTTTT. J is TRBJ2-2 and V is TRBV7-2, with D possibly being TRBD2 (6 bases). V gave up 4 bases and J gave up 2 bases, with 20 bases separating them. The CDR3 contains 18 residues. Germline CDR1 is SGHTA and CDR2 is FQGNSA.

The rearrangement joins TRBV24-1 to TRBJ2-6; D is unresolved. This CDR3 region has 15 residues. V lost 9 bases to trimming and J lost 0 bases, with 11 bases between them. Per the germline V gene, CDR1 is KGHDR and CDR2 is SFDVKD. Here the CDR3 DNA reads TGTGCCACCCGGCGAGGTTCCTCTGGGGCCAACGTCCTGACTTTC. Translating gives CATRRGSSGANVLTF.

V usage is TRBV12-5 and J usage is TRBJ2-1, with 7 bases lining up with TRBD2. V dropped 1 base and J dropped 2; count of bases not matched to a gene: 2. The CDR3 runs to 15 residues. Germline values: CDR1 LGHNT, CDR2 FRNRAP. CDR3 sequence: CASGLGEGPYNEQFF. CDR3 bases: TGTGCTAGTGGTTTGGGGGAGGGACCCTACAATGAGCAGTTCTTC.

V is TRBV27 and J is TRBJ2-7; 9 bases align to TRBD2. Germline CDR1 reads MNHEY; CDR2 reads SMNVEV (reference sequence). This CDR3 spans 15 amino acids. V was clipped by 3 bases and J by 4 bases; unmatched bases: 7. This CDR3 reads CASSLMGGRAYEQYF. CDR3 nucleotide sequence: TGTGCCAGCAGTTTGATGGGCGGGAGGGCATACGAGCAGTACTTC.

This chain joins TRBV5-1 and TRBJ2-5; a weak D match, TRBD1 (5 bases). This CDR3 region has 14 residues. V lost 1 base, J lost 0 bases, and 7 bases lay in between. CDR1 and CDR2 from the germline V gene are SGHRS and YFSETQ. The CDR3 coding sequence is TGCGCCAGCAGCTTGAGACAGTACCAAGAGACCCAGTACTTC. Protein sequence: CASSLRQYQETQYF.

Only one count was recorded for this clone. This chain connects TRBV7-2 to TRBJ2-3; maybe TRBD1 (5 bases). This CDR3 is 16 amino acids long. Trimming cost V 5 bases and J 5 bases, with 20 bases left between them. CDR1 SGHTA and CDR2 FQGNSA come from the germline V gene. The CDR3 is CASSGLRGFDLDTQYF. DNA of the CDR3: TGTGCCAGCAGCGGCCTAAGGGGATTCGATTTAGATACGCAGTATTTT.

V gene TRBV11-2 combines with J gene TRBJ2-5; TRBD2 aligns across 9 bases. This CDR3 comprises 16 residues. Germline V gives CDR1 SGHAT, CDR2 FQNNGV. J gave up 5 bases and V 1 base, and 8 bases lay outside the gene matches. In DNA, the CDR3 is TGTGCCAGCAGCTTAGGTTCTAGCGGGATTTATGAGACCCAGTACTTC. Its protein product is CASSLGSSGIYETQYF.

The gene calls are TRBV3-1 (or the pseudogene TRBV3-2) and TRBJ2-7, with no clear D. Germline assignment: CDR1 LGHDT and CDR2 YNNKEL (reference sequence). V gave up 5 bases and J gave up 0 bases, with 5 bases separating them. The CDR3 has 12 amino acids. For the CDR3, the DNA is TGTGCCAGCAGCTTAAGCTCCTACGAGCAGTACTTC. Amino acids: CASSLSSYEQYF.

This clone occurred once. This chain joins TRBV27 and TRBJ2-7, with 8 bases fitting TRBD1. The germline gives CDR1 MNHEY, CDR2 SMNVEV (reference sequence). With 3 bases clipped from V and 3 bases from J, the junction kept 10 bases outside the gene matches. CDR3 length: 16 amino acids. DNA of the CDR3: TGTGCCAGCAGTTTTAGCCCCCGGACAGGGAACTACGAGCAGTACTTC. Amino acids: CASSFSPRTGNYEQYF.

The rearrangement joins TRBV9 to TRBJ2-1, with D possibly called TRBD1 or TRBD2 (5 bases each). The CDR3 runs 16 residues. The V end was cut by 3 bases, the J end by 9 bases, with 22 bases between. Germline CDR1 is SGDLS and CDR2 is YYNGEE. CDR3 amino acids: CASSGEFATADGEQFF. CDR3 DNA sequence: TGTGCCAGCAGCGGGGAGTTTGCGACAGCCGACGGTGAGCAGTTCTTC.

The CDR3 coding sequence is TGTGCCAGCAGCAAAGTCCCCGCTTTCCGGGCGGGGGAAAAACTGTTTTTT. Translation gives CASSKVPAFRAGEKLFF. V gene TRBV21-1 combines with J gene TRBJ1-4. TRBV21-1 is a documented pseudogene. This CDR3 is built from 17 residues.

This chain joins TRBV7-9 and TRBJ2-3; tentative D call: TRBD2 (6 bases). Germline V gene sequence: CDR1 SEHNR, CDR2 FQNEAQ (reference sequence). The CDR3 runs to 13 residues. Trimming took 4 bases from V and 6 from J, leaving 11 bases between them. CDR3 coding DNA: TGTGCCAGCAGCTCCAGCGGAGGGGATACGCAGTATTTT. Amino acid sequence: CASSSSGGDTQYF.

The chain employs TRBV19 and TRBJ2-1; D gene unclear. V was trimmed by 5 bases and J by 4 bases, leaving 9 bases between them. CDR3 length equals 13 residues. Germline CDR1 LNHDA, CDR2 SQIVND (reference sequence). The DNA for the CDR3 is TGTGCCAGTAGTCCAGGCGGTTACAATGAGCAGTTCTTC. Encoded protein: CASSPGGYNEQFF.

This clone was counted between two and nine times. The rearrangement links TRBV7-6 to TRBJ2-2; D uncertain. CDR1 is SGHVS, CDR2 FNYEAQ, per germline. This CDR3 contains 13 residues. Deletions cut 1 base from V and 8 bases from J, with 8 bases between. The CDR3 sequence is CASSLGPSGELFF. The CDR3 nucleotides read TGTGCCAGCAGCTTAGGCCCTAGTGGGGAGCTGTTTTTT.

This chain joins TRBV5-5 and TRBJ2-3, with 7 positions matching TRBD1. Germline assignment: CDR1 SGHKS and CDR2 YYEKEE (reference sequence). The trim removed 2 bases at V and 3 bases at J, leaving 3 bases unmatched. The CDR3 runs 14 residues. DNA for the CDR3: TGTGCCAGCAGCTTCCTGGACAGGACAGATACGCAGTATTTT. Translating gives CASSFLDRTDTQYF.

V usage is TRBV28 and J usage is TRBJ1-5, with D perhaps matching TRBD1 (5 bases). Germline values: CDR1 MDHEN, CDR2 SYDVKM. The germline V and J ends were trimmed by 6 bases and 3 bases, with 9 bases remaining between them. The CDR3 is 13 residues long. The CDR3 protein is CASRRDLNQPQHF. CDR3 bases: TGTGCCAGCAGACGGGACCTCAATCAGCCCCAGCATTTT.

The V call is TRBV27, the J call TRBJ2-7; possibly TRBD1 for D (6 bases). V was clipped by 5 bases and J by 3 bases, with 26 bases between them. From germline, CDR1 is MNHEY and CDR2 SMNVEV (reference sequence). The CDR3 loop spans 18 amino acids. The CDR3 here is CASSPRQAPTAGGYEQYF. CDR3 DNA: TGTGCCAGCAGTCCCAGACAGGCACCGACGGCTGGGGGCTACGAGCAGTACTTC.

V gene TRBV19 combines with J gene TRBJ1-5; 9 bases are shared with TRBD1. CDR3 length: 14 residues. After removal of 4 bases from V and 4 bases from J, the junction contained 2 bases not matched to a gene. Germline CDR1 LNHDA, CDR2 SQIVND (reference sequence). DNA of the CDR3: TGTGCCAGTAGTACAGACAGGGGGAATCAGCCCCAGCATTTT. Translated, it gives CASSTDRGNQPQHF.